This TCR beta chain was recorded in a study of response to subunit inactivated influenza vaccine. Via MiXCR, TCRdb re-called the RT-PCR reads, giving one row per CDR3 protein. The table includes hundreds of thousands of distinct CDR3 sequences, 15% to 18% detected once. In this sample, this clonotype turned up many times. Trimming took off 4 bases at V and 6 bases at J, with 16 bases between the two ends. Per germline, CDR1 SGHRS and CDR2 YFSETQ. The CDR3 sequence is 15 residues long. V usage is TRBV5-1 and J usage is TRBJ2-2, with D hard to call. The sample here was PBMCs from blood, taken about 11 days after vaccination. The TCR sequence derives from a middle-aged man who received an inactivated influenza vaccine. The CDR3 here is CASSTPGPEPGELFF. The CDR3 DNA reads TGCGCCAGCAGCACCCCCGGGCCCGAGCCCGGGGAGCTGTTTTTT.